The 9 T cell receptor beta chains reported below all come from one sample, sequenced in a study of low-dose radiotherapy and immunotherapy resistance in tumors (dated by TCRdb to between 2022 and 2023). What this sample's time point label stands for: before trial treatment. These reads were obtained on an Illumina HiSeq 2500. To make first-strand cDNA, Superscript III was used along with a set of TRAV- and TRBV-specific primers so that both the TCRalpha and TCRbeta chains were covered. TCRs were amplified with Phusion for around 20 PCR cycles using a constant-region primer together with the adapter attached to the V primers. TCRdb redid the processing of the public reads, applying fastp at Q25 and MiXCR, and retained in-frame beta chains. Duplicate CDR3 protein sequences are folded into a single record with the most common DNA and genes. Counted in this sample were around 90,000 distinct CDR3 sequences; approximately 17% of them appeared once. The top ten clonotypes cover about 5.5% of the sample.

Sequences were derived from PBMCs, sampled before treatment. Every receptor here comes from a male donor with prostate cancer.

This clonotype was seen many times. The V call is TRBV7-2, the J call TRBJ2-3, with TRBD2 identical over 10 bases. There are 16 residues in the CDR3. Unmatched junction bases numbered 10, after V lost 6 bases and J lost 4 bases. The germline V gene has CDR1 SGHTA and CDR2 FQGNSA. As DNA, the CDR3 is TGTGCCAGCAGGGATCGGACTAGCGGCTTATCAGATACGCAGTATTTT. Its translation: CASRDRTSGLSDTQYF.

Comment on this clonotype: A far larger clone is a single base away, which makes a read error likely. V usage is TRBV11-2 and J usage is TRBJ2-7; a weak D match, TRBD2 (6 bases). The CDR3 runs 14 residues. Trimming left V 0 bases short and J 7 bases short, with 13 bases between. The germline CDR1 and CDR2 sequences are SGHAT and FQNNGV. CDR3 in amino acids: CASSLEAGYSEQYF. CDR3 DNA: TGTGCCAGCAGCTTAGAAGCGGGTTACAGTGAGCAGTACTTC. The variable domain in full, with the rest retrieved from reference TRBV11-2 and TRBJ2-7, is EAGVAQSPRYKIIEKRQSVAFWCNPISGHATLYWYQQILGQGPKLLIQFQNNGVVDDSQLPKDRFSAERLKGVDSTLKIQPAKLEDSAVYLCASSLEAGYSEQYFGPGTRLTVT.

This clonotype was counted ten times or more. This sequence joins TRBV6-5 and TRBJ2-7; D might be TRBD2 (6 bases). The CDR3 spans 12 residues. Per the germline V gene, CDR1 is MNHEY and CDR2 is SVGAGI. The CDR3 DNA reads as TGTGCTACGCGGGGAGGAACCTACGAGCAGTACTTC. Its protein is CATRGGTYEQYF.

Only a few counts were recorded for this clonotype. This CDR3 is CASSKRLAGVNEQFF. CDR3 nucleotide sequence: TGTGCCAGCAGCAAGCGGCTAGCGGGAGTCAATGAGCAGTTCTTC. The chain carries TRBV7-2 and TRBJ2-1, with TRBD2 matching 10 bases. This CDR3 is 15 amino acids long. Germline CDR1 is SGHTA and CDR2 is FQGNSA. The V and J ends lost 5 bases and 6 bases, in that order; junction bases with no gene match: 7.

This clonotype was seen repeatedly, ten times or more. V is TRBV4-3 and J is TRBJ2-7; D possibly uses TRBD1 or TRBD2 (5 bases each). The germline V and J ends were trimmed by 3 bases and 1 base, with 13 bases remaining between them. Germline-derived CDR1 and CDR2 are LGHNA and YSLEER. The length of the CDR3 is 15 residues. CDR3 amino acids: CASSQGPKTSYEQYF. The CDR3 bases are TGCGCCAGCAGCCAGGGACCTAAAACTTCCTACGAGCAGTACTTC.

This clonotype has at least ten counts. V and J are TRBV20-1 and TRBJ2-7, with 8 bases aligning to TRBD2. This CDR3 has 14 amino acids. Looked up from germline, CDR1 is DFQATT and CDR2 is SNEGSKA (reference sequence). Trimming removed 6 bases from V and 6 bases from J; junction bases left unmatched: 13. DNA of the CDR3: TGCAGTGCCCCCTCCGGGAGGGTATTTGCCGAGCAGTACTTC. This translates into CSAPSGRVFAEQYF.

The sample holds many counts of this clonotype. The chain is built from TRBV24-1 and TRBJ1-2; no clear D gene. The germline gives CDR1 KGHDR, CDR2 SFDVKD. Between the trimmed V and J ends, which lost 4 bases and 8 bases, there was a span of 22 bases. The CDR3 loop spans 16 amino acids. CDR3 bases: TGTGCCACCAGTGACCCCACAGCACTTAATTTTAAGGGCTACACCTTC. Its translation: CATSDPTALNFKGYTF.

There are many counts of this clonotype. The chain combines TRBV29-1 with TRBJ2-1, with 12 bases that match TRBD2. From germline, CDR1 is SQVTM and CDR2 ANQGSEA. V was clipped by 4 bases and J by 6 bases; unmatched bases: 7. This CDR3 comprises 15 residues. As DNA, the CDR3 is TGCAGCGTTGCCCCGGGACTAGCGGGCATCAATGAGCAGTTCTTC. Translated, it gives CSVAPGLAGINEQFF.

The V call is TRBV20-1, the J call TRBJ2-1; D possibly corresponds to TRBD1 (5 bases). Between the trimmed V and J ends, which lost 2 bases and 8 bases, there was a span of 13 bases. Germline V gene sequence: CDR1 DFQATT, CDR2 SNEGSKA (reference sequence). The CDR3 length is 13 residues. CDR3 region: CSARTGRVDEQFF. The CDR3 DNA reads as TGCAGTGCTAGAACCGGCAGGGTCGATGAGCAGTTCTTC.